The clone carrying this T cell receptor beta chain was detected once. The germline CDR1 and CDR2 sequences are SQVTM and ANQGSEA. The CDR3 contains 12 residues. Trimming took off 7 bases at V and 9 bases at J, with 18 bases between the two ends. The entry originates in a study of blood T cell repertoires in COVID-19. Study as a whole: Material from acute and convalescent COVID-19 was sourced from the United States, Italy and Spain. The cDNA or gDNA used as material had been derived from T cells, B-cell-depleted T cells, or PBMCs.

As originally analysed: For nucleated cells, counts were estimated from reference gene primer amplification. Assay used: immunoSEQ multiplex PCR; TCRdb lists only in-frame clones, some missing. V and J calls plus clone size are reproduced from that table; the DNA served to infer D and trimming. The table lists over 150,000 clones, 90% to 95% of them singletons. This clonotype was sampled from a man aged 50 or older with acute or convalescent COVID-19. V and J are TRBV29-1 and TRBJ1-2, with a weak D call TRBD1 (6 bases). Sequenced input: peripheral blood. CDR3 DNA sequence: TGCAGCGCAAACAGGGATGGTATGAGCTACACCTTC. Its translation: CSANRDGMSYTF. The variable domain in full, completed from reference TRBV29-1 and TRBJ1-2, reads SAVISQKPSRDICQRGTSLTIQCQVDSQVTMMFWYRQQPGQSLTLIATANQGSEATYESGFVIDKFPISRPNLTFSTLTVSNMSPEDSSIYLCSANRDGMSYTFGSGTRLTVV.